The clone carrying this T cell receptor beta chain was detected many times. Its antigen remains unidentified. The data are from a study of regulatory T cells in long-lasting Graves disease. Germline V CDR1 and CDR2: MDHEN, SYDVKM. Trimming removed 4 bases at V and 5 bases at J, with 15 bases between. This CDR3 is built from 14 residues. General study results and limits: Preferential use of TRBV28, TRBJ1-2 and TRBJ2-5 was seen in persistent disease. Having few samples may have compromised the accuracy.

Arm-PCR of CDR3 regions and iRepertoire HTBI primers were the basis on which TCR beta libraries were built. TCRdb re-analysed the multiplex PCR reads in MiXCR, keeping a single row per CDR3 protein. This table holds some 600,000 distinct CDR3 sequences, 16% found once. As for time point: newly diagnosed GD, antithyroid drugs for less than 3 months. PBMC RNA was the source of the TCR library. These data were also reused for a study on T cells in Graves' hyperthyroidism and ophthalmopathy. According to that study: Patients were excluded for uncontrolled infection, other autoimmune disease, pregnancy or lactation.

The rearrangement links TRBV28 to TRBJ2-7, with D possibly being TRBD1 or TRBD2 (5 bases each). The TCR comes from a man between 18 and 29 years old with Graves disease. Sample: peripheral blood mononuclear cells (PBMCs), taken at new diagnosis, from a patient treated with antithyroid drugs. CDR3 amino acids: CASSSGTTRDEQYF. The CDR3 bases are TGTGCCAGCAGTTCCGGGACCACCCGAGACGAGCAGTACTTC.